This TCR beta chain was found in a study of T cells expressing NK-cell markers. From its re-call of the 5' RACE reads, TCRdb lists each CDR3 protein once, without DNA. This sample's clone table lists approximately 440,000 distinct CDR3 sequences. The sequence derives from a woman in her forties or fifties in good health. Sequencing was carried out using blood T cells: a sorted CD56 or NKG2C T cell subset, CD4+ or CD8+ T cells, or bulk PBMC T cells (not recorded which).

This CDR3 reads CATSDRTGVKAETQYF. The chain carries TRBV24-1 and TRBJ2-5; TCRdb's assignment of TRBD1 cannot be checked, as there is no DNA. CDR1 is KGHDR, CDR2 SFDVKD, per germline. The CDR3 totals 16 residues.